These 29 T cell receptor beta chains were all obtained from the same sample, sequenced in a study of T cells after yellow fever vaccination (dated by TCRdb to about 2019). Libraries came from 5' RACE. The data were produced on an Illumina HiSeq 2500. The public reads were reprocessed in TCRdb via fastp at Q25 and MiXCR, keeping in-frame beta chains. Duplicate CDR3 protein sequences are folded into a single record with the most common DNA and genes. For this sample the table gives roughly 330,000 distinct CDR3 sequences, of which around 6.8% were detected only once. The top ten constitute over 15% of the sample. The treatment or condition label of this sample denotes: live attenuated yellow fever vaccine strain. The source was PBMCs, collected about 49 days after the first yellow fever vaccination. All receptors derive from a man between 18 and 35 years old who received the YFV17D yellow fever vaccine.

This chain links TRBV10-3 with TRBJ2-7; possible D gene TRBD1, 6 bases. Germline assignment: CDR1 ENHRY and CDR2 SYGVKD. The CDR3 extends over 13 amino acids. V lost 10 bases and J 3 bases, leaving 16 bases between the germline ends. In DNA form, the CDR3 reads TGTGCCACCTCACAGGGCGATCTCTACGAGCAGTACGTC. Translating it yields CATSQGDLYEQYV.

The chain is built from TRBV2 and TRBJ2-5, with D unclear. Deletions cut 8 bases from V and 7 bases from J, with 14 bases between. The CDR3 is 12 residues long. From germline, CDR1 is SNHLY and CDR2 FYNNEI. The chain's CDR3 is CASRETRGTQYF. The CDR3 DNA sequence: TGTGCCAGCCGAGAGACCCGTGGGACCCAGTACTTC. Variable domain in full (rest from reference TRBV2 and TRBJ2-5): EPEVTQTPSHQVTQMGQEVILRCVPISNHLYFYWYRQILGQKVEFLVSFYNNEISEKSEIFDDQFSVERPDGSNFTLKIRSTKLEDSAMYFCASRETRGTQYFGPGTRLLVL.

There are a few counts of this clonotype. The genes are TRBV27 and TRBJ1-2; 7 bases align to TRBD1. The CDR3 spans 15 residues. Per the germline V gene, CDR1 is MNHEY and CDR2 is SMNVEV (reference sequence). V lost 8 bases, J lost 4 bases, and 13 bases stayed unmatched. The DNA for the CDR3 is TGTGCCAGCTCCAGGGGGGCGCCGGCCCTCTATGGCTACACCTTC. Translated, it gives CASSRGAPALYGYTF.

This clonotype has at least ten counts. As DNA, the CDR3 is TGTGCCAGCAGTGATTGGGGCATGGGAAGCTCTGGGGCCAACGTCCTGACTTTC. It translates to CASSDWGMGSSGANVLTF. The chain has TRBV2 and TRBJ2-6; a possible D gene is TRBD1 (5 bases). Trimming removed 3 bases at V and 0 bases at J, with 15 bases between. This CDR3 has 18 residues. Germline V gene lookup returns CDR1 SNHLY and CDR2 FYNNEI.

This clonotype was counted a few times. The CDR3 DNA follows: TGCGCCAGCAGCCAAGCCTCAGGGGGCTGGGCAACTAATGAAAAACTGTTTTTT. Protein product: CASSQASGGWATNEKLFF. The chain couples TRBV4-1 to TRBJ1-4, with 8 positions matching TRBD1. Germline V gene data show CDR1 as MGHRA and CDR2 as YSYEKL. The J segment lost 0 bases and the V segment lost 1 base, leaving 7 bases of the junction unmatched. The CDR3 has 18 amino acids.

This clonotype was seen at least ten times. This CDR3 reads CASSLAGGQDTQYF. CDR3 DNA: TGCGCCAGCAGCTTGGCGGGGGGGCAAGATACGCAGTATTTT. This chain links TRBV5-1 with TRBJ2-3; 8 nucleotides line up with TRBD2. The CDR3 loop spans 14 amino acids. The germline V gene encodes CDR1 SGHRS and CDR2 YFSETQ. Germline trimming cut 0 bases from V and 5 bases from J; bases unmatched to any gene: 2. The full variable domain, rest sourced from reference TRBV5-1 and TRBJ2-3, is KAGVTQTPRYLIKTRGQQVTLSCSPISGHRSVSWYQQTPGQGLQFLFEYFSETQRNKGNFPGRFSGRQFSNSRSEMNVSTLELGDSALYLCASSLAGGQDTQYFGPGTRLTVL.

This clonotype came up a few times. The gene calls are TRBV6-5 and TRBJ1-1; TRBD1 might be the D (5 bases). CDR1 is MNHEY, CDR2 SVGAGI, per germline. V was cut by 4 bases and J by 3 bases, with 15 bases left in between. The CDR3 has 15 residues. The CDR3 coding sequence is TGTGCCAGCAGTTTCGGGACGGCCGGGGACACTGAAGCTTTCTTT. The encoded protein is CASSFGTAGDTEAFF.

This clonotype was counted only a few times. The gene calls are TRBV3-1 and TRBJ2-6; D is unresolved. The germline CDR1 and CDR2 sequences are LGHDT and YNNKEL (reference sequence). CDR3 length equals 16 residues. V was cut by 0 bases and J by 2 bases, with 8 bases left in between. The CDR3 DNA is TGTGCCAGCAGCCAAGATTCAGGAGCTGGGGCCAACGTCCTGACTTTC. It codes for CASSQDSGAGANVLTF.

This chain links TRBV5-1 with TRBJ1-1, with a weak D call TRBD1 (6 bases). The CDR3 is 14 residues long. Looked up from germline, CDR1 is SGHRS and CDR2 is YFSETQ. V lost 1 base, J lost 6 bases, and 13 bases lay in between. The chain's CDR3 is CASSLLQGNSEAFF. In nucleotides, the CDR3 is TGCGCCAGCAGCTTGTTGCAGGGGAATTCTGAAGCTTTCTTT.

This clonotype has at least ten counts. This rearrangement joins TRBV3-1 to TRBJ2-1, with 8 nucleotides matching TRBD2. V dropped 3 bases and J dropped 0; count of bases not matched to a gene: 7. Germline V CDR1 and CDR2: LGHDT, YNNKEL (reference sequence). This CDR3 is 17 amino acids long. This chain's CDR3 is CASSQAGSGGSYNEQFF. The CDR3 region has the DNA TGTGCCAGCAGCCAGGCCGGCAGCGGGGGCTCCTACAATGAGCAGTTCTTC.

The genes are TRBV5-5 and TRBJ2-3; 9 nucleotides line up with TRBD1. The V gene end was trimmed by 4 bases and the J gene end by 3 bases; junction bases not matched to a gene: 12. The CDR3 spans 17 residues. CDR1 SGHKS and CDR2 YYEKEE come from the germline V gene (reference sequence). This CDR3 is CASSPAGTGLLTDTQYF. The CDR3 DNA reads as TGTGCCAGCAGCCCGGCCGGGACAGGGCTTTTGACAGATACGCAGTATTTT.

This clonotype was observed a few times. V usage is TRBV7-3 and J usage is TRBJ1-6; 7 nucleotides agree with TRBD1. V dropped 3 bases and J dropped 10; count of bases not matched to a gene: 9. From germline, CDR1 is SGHTA and CDR2 FQGTGA. The CDR3 spans 15 residues. In DNA, the CDR3 is TGTGCCAGCAGCTTGGCAGGGGGGATTGGGTCACCCCTCCACTTT. Protein sequence: CASSLAGGIGSPLHF.

The rearrangement joins TRBV5-1 to TRBJ1-2, with D unclear. CDR1 SGHRS and CDR2 YFSETQ come from the germline V gene. This CDR3 is built from 15 residues. The V gene lost 4 bases and the J gene lost 8 bases, with 21 bases spanning the gap. The CDR3 reads CASSPTTGSLGGYTF. The CDR3, as DNA: TGCGCCAGCAGCCCTACCACCGGGTCCTTGGGAGGCTACACCTTC.

The rearrangement links TRBV9 to TRBJ2-1; TRBD2 might be the D (5 bases). Germline V gene sequence: CDR1 SGDLS, CDR2 YYNGEE. The CDR3 extends over 14 amino acids. Trimming pared 5 bases from V and 5 bases from J, leaving 14 bases between. The CDR3: CASSAPTSHNEQFF. In DNA, the CDR3 is TGTGCCAGCAGTGCACCAACTAGTCACAATGAGCAGTTCTTC.

This chain joins TRBV20-1 and TRBJ1-1; perhaps TRBD1 as D (6 bases). V was cut by 0 bases and J by 5 bases, with 19 bases left in between. The germline CDR1 and CDR2 sequences are DFQATT and SNEGSKA (reference sequence). The CDR3 contains 16 residues. This CDR3 is CSARDVKQGAGTEAFF. DNA for the CDR3: TGCAGTGCTAGAGATGTAAAACAGGGTGCTGGGACTGAAGCTTTCTTT.

This clonotype occurred many times. This chain links TRBV7-2 with TRBJ2-5; D unresolved. The V end lost 5 bases, the J end lost 0 bases, and 7 bases lay between the germline ends. Looked up from germline, CDR1 is SGHTA and CDR2 is FQGNSA. This CDR3 comprises 13 residues. The CDR3 sequence is CASSTIYQETQYF. CDR3 DNA: TGTGCCAGCAGCACGATCTACCAAGAGACCCAGTACTTC.

In this sample, this clonotype turned up a few times. CDR3 bases: TGCGCCAGCAGCCTAATGGAGACCCAGTACTTC. Its protein is CASSLMETQYF. This chain connects TRBV5-1 to TRBJ2-5; no clear D. V was trimmed by 4 bases and J by 5 bases, leaving 6 bases between them. Germline-derived CDR1 and CDR2 are SGHRS and YFSETQ. This CDR3 spans 11 amino acids.

This chain links TRBV12-3 or TRBV12-4 with TRBJ2-1; TRBD2 aligns across 9 bases. CDR3 length equals 18 residues. J lost 3 bases, V lost 6 bases, and 15 bases had no gene match. The CDR3, as DNA: TGTGCCAGCAGCCTAGTTAGCGGGGGACTTATGATCTACAATGAGCAGTTCTTC. Its translation is CASSLVSGGLMIYNEQFF.

The chain has TRBV5-1 and TRBJ1-1; D remains unclear. Trimming stripped 2 bases from V and 4 bases from J, with 12 bases between. Germline V gene lookup returns CDR1 SGHRS and CDR2 YFSETQ. The CDR3 loop spans 14 amino acids. Here the CDR3 reads CASSLSVAGTEAFF. The CDR3 DNA reads as TGCGCCAGCAGCTTAAGCGTTGCGGGCACTGAAGCTTTCTTT.

Ten or more counts support this clonotype. V is TRBV21-1 and J is TRBJ2-3; the table's D gene call, TRBD1, was not cross checked with the DNA. TRBV21-1 is designated a pseudogene. This CDR3 comprises 17 residues. CDR3 nucleotide sequence: TGTGCCAGCAGCAAACTGTGGACAGGGCGGAGCACAGATACGCAGTATTTT. It translates to CASSKLWTGRSTDTQYF.

This clonotype has ten or more counts. This chain links TRBV27 with TRBJ1-1; weak D call: TRBD1 (5 bases). The CDR3 is 14 residues long. The ends were cut back, 3 bases at V and 3 bases at J, with 11 bases in the middle. Per the germline V gene, CDR1 is MNHEY and CDR2 is SMNVEV (reference sequence). CDR3 residues: CASSLAGVYTEAFF. The CDR3 DNA is TGTGCCAGCAGTTTGGCGGGGGTGTACACTGAAGCTTTCTTT.

The V gene is TRBV7-2, the J gene TRBJ2-3; D is possibly TRBD2 (5 bases). Trimming pared 5 bases from V and 6 bases from J, leaving 24 bases between. The CDR3 has 17 amino acids. The germline V gene encodes CDR1 SGHTA and CDR2 FQGNSA. Written as DNA, the CDR3 is TGTGCCAGCAGCGCGATTAACTACAGAAAGGGAGCGGATACGCAGTATTTT. It yields the protein CASSAINYRKGADTQYF.

This clonotype has only a few counts. This chain uses TRBV24-1 with TRBJ1-2; D remains ambiguous. Trimming took 4 bases from V and 6 from J, leaving 8 bases between them. The CDR3 has 12 amino acids. Germline V gene data show CDR1 as KGHDR and CDR2 as SFDVKD. The CDR3 spells CATSDRTDGYTF. In nucleotides, the CDR3 is TGTGCCACCAGTGACAGGACGGATGGCTACACCTTC.

A few counts support this clonotype. V is TRBV20-1 and J is TRBJ2-1, with D perhaps matching TRBD1 (5 bases). The V and J ends lost 6 bases and 4 bases respectively, with 16 bases between them. Germline V CDR1 and CDR2: DFQATT, SNEGSKA (reference sequence). There are 14 residues in the CDR3. CDR3 region: CSAARAGWYNEQFF. In DNA, the CDR3 is TGCAGTGCCGCCCGGGCAGGGTGGTACAATGAGCAGTTCTTC.

This clonotype was observed a handful of times. The V gene is TRBV27, the J gene TRBJ2-3, with 9 bases that match TRBD2. There are 15 residues in the CDR3. The germline V gene encodes CDR1 MNHEY and CDR2 SMNVEV (reference sequence). Germline trimming cut 3 bases from V and 6 bases from J; bases unmatched to any gene: 7. CDR3 residues: CASSFILAGSDTQYF. CDR3 nucleotides: TGTGCCAGCAGTTTTATCCTAGCGGGGTCCGATACGCAGTATTTT.

This clonotype was detected a few times. The V call is TRBV7-9, the J call TRBJ2-2, with D uncertain. Germline V gene sequence: CDR1 SEHNR, CDR2 FQNEAQ (reference sequence). The CDR3 sequence is 15 residues long. The V end was cut by 10 bases, the J end by 6 bases, with 21 bases between. The CDR3 is CAIKPGLMYSGELFF. The CDR3 DNA reads as TGTGCCATCAAACCTGGTCTGATGTATTCCGGGGAGCTGTTTTTT.

This clonotype was recorded a few times. The CDR3 reads CSARVGQGVADTQYF. The CDR3 DNA sequence: TGCAGTGCTAGAGTAGGACAGGGGGTTGCAGATACGCAGTATTTT. The chain has TRBV20-1 and TRBJ2-3; TRBD1 matches 10 bases. The ends lost 1 base at V and 4 bases at J; junction bases unmatched: 5. The CDR3 runs 15 residues. The germline gives CDR1 DFQATT, CDR2 SNEGSKA (reference sequence).

The chain links TRBV15 to TRBJ2-3, with TRBD1 matching 9 bases. The trim removed 5 bases at V and 6 bases at J, leaving 15 bases unmatched. CDR3 length: 17 residues. CDR1 is LNHNV and CDR2 is YYDKDF in the germline V gene (reference sequence). CDR3 sequence (DNA): TGTGCCACCAGCCCACAGGGACAGGGCTTTTTTACGGATACGCAGTATTTT. Protein sequence: CATSPQGQGFFTDTQYF.

In its sample, this clonotype was seen a few times. J is TRBJ2-1 and V is TRBV7-2, with TRBD2 matching over 8 bases. The CDR3 is 16 residues long. Germline values: CDR1 SGHTA, CDR2 FQGNSA. V shed 0 bases, J shed 5 bases, and the junction held 6 bases outside the gene matches. The CDR3 nucleotides read TGTGCCAGCAGCTTAGCTGCGCGGGGGGCCAACAATGAGCAGTTCTTC. Amino acids: CASSLAARGANNEQFF.